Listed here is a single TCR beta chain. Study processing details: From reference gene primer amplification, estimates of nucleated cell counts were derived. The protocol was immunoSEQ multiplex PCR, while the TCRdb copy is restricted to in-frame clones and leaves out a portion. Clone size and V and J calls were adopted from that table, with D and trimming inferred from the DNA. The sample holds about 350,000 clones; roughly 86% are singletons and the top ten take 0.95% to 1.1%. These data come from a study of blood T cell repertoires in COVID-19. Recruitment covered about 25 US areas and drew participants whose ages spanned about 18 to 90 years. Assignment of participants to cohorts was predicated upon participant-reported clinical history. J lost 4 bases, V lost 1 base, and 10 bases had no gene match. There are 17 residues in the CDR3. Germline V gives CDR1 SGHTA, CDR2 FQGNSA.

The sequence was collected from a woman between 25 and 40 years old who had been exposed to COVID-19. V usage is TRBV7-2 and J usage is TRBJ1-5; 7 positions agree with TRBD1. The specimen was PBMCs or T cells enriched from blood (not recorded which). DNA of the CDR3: TGTGCCAGCAGCTTAGTTCCCGACAGGGTCCGGAATCAGCCCCAGCATTTT. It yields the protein CASSLVPDRVRNQPQHF.